This T cell receptor (beta chain) was identified in a study of T cells in Graves' hyperthyroidism and ophthalmopathy. Whole-study findings and limits: The majority of expanded thyroid clonotypes above 0.001 also appeared in blood. Ophthalmopathy stood apart from stable hyperthyroidism in a 13 V-J model.

Turning to this clonotype: Antigen: not known.

TCR beta CDR3 regions were amplified from RNA transcripts. TCR CDR3 regions were first amplified by RT-PCR with HTBI primers. In TCRdb, the multiplex PCR reads were re-called with MiXCR into one record per CDR3 protein. The sample holds 500,000 to 800,000 distinct CDR3 sequences; roughly 46% are singletons and the top ten take 7% to 7.5%. Trimming shortened V by 4 bases and J by 6 bases, and 15 bases separated the two germline ends. This CDR3 has 15 residues. Germline CDR1 MGHDK, CDR2 SYGVNS. Exclusion of a patient resulted from uncontrolled infection, other autoimmune disease, pregnancy or lactation.

The sample taken for sequencing was peripheral blood or thyroid tissue (not recorded which). The clonotype originates from an adult man with Graves' disease, either hyperthyroidism or ophthalmopathy (not recorded which). The V call is TRBV25-1, the J call TRBJ1-4, with D hard to call. CDR3 loop: CASSVDTRTDEKLFF. CDR3 nucleotides: TGTGCCAGCAGTGTCGACACCCGAACGGATGAAAAACTGTTTTTT.